This TCR beta chain emerged from a study of T cell changes during pregnancy in multiple sclerosis. The CDR3 has 14 amino acids. The V and J ends lost 5 bases and 6 bases, in that order; junction bases with no gene match: 7. The germline V gene has CDR1 MNHEY and CDR2 SMNVEV (reference sequence). Produced via immunoSEQ multiplex PCR; TCRdb's table is partial and in-frame only. Here the sample spans tens of thousands of clones, about 90% being singletons. V usage is TRBV27 and J usage is TRBJ2-7; 10 nucleotides match TRBD1. The sequence was collected from a female donor with multiple sclerosis, enrolled in a pregnancy study. The input for sequencing was peripheral blood, taken after pregnancy. The CDR3, as DNA: TGTGCCAGCAGTCCCGGACAGGGGGGGGCCGAGCAGTACTTC. It encodes CASSPGQGGAEQYF.